This T cell receptor (beta chain) was profiled in a study of OX40 agonist ivuxolimab in advanced cancers. Study in general: Clinicians treated patients with ivuxolimab, an agonistic anti-OX40 (CD134) antibody.

Profiled with immunoSEQ multiplex PCR; TCRdb holds only in-frame clones, not every one. The sample yields 65,000 to 85,000 clones, about 92% seen once. About this clone: Its specificity is not known. One end of the junction does not line up with germline, which may come from a read error.

Study-wide findings and caveats: The work left the antigen specificity of expanded peripheral T cells undetermined. Some nonresponders also had low normalized T-cell clonal expansion. CD4+ and CD8+ blood T cells expanded clonally by week 6 at 0.1 to 3.0 mg/kg.

CDR3 length: 12 amino acids. CDR1 and CDR2 (germline): SGHTS, YDEGEE. The gene calls are TRBV5-8 and TRBJ1-4; D unclear. The TCR comes from an adult with an advanced solid tumor such as melanoma, head and neck, liver or kidney cancer. The input for sequencing was CD4+ or CD8+ T cells sorted from blood, taken in a trial of the OX40 agonist ivuxolimab. This CDR3 reads CASSPGARAAVF. The CDR3 DNA sequence: TGTGCCAGCAGCCCGGGCGCCCGGGCAGCAGTTTTT.